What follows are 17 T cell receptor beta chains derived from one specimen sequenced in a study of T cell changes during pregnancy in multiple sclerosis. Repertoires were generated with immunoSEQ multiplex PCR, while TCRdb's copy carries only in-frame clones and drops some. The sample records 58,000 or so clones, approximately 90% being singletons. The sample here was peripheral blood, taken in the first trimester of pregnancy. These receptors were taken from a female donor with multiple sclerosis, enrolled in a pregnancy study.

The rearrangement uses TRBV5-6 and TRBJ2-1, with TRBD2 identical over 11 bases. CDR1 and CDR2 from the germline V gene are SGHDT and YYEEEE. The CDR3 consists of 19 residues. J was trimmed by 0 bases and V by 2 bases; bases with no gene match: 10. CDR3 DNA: TGTGCCAGCAGCTTTATCTGGACTAGCGGGCTGAGCTCCTACAATGAGCAGTTCTTC. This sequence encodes CASSFIWTSGLSSYNEQFF.

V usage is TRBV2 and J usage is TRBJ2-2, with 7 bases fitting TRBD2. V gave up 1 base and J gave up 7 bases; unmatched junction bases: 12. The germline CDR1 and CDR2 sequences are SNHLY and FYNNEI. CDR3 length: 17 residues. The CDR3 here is CASSEEASGRGGGELFF. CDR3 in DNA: TGTGCCAGCAGTGAAGAAGCTAGCGGTCGCGGGGGCGGGGAGCTGTTTTTT.

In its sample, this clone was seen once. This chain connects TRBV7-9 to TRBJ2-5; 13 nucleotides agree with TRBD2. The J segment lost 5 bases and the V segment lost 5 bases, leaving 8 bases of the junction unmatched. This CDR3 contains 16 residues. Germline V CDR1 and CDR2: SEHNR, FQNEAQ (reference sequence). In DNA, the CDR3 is TGTGCCAGCAGCGCCGGGACTAGCGGGGATTGGGAGACCCAGTACTTC. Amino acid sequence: CASSAGTSGDWETQYF.

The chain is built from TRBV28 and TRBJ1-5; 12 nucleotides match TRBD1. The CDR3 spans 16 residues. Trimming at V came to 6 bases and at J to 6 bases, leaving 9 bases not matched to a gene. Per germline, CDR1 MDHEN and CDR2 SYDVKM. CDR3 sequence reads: CASSPGGQGASQPQHF. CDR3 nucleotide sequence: TGTGCCAGCAGCCCTGGGGGACAGGGGGCTAGTCAGCCCCAGCATTTT.

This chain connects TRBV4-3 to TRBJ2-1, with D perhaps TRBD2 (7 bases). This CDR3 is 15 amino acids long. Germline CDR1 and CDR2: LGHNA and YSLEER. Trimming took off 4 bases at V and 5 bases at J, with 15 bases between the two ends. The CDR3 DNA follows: TGCGCCAGCAGCCTAGCAGCGGGACAACACAATGAGCAGTTCTTC. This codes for CASSLAAGQHNEQFF.

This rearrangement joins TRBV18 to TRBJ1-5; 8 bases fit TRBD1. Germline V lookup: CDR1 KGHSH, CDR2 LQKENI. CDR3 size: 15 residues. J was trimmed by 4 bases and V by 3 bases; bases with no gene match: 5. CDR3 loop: CASSPEGQVNQPQHF. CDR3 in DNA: TGTGCCAGCTCACCTGAGGGACAGGTTAATCAGCCCCAGCATTTT.

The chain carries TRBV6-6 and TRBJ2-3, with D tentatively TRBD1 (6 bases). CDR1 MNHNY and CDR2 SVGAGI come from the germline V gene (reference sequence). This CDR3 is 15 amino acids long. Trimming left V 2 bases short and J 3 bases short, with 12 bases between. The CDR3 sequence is CASSYGGVWTDTQYF. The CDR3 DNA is TGTGCCAGCAGTTACGGGGGCGTCTGGACAGATACGCAGTATTTT.

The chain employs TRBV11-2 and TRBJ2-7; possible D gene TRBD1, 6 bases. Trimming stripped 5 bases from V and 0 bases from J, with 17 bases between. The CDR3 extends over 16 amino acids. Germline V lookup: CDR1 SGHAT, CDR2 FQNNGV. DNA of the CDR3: TGTGCCAGCAGCCTCTCTGGGGGCACGAGCTCCTACGAGCAGTACTTC. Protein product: CASSLSGGTSSYEQYF. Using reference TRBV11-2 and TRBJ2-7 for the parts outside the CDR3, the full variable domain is EAGVAQSPRYKIIEKRQSVAFWCNPISGHATLYWYQQILGQGPKLLIQFQNNGVVDDSQLPKDRFSAERLKGVDSTLKIQPAKLEDSAVYLCASSLSGGTSSYEQYFGPGTRLTVT.

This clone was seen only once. This chain's CDR3 is CATSRETGRKLETQYF. The CDR3 DNA reads as TGTGCCACCAGCAGAGAGACAGGGAGGAAATTAGAGACCCAGTACTTC. The chain combines TRBV15 with TRBJ2-5; perhaps TRBD1 as D (7 bases). Trimming removed 0 bases at V and 4 bases at J, with 15 bases between. CDR1 and CDR2 (germline): LNHNV, YYDKDF (reference sequence). This CDR3 is built from 16 residues.

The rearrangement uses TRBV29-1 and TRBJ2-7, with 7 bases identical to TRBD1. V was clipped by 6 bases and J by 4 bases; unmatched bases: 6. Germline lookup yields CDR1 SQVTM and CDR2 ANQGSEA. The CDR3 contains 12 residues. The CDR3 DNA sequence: TGCAGCGTCGTCGACAGGGTTTACGAGCAGTACTTC. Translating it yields CSVVDRVYEQYF.

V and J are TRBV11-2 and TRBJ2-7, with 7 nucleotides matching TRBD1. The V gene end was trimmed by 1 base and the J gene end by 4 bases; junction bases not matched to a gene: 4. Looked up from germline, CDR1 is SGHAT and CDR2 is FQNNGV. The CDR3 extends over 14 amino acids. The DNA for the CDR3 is TGTGCCAGCAGCTTAGGGGACAGCCTATACGAGCAGTACTTC. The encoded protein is CASSLGDSLYEQYF.

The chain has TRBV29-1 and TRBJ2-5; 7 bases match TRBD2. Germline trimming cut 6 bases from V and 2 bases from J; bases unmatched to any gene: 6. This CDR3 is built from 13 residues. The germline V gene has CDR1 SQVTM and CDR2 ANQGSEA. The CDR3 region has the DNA TGCAGCGTGAAAACTAGCGTTCAAGAGACCCAGTACTTC. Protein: CSVKTSVQETQYF.

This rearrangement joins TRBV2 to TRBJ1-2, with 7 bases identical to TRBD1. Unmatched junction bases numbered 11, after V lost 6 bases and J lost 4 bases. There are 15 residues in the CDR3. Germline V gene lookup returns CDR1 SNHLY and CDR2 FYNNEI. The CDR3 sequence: CASRGQEAPFYGYTF. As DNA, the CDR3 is TGTGCCAGCAGAGGACAGGAAGCGCCCTTCTATGGCTACACCTTC.

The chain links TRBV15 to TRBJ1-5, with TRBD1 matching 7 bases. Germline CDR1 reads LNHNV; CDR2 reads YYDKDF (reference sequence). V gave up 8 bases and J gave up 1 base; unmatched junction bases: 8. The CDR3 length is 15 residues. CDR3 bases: TGTGCCACCGCAATAGGCAGGGGGAGCAATCAGCCCCAGCATTTT. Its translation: CATAIGRGSNQPQHF.

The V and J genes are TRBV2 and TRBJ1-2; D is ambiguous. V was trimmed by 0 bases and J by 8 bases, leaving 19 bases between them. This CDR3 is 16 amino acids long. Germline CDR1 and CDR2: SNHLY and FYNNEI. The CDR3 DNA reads TGTGCCAGCAGTGAAGCGTCTCTTCCACTGACCGGGGGCTACACCTTC. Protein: CASSEASLPLTGGYTF.

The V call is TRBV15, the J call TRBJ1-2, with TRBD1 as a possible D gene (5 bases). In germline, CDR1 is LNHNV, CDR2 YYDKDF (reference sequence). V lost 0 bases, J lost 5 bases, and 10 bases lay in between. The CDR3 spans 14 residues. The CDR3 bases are TGTGCCACCAGCAGAGAGACAGACCTTTATGGCTACACCTTC. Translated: CATSRETDLYGYTF.

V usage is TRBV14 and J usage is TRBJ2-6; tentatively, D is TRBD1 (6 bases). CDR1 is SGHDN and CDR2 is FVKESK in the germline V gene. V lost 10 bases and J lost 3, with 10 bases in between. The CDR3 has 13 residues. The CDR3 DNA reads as TGTGCCACACAGGGTCTTGGGGCCAACGTCCTGACTTTC. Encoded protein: CATQGLGANVLTF.